One sample yielded the 8 T cell receptor beta chains listed below, sequenced in a study of CD8 T cells in ankylosing spondylitis. General study points: What appeared characteristic of ankylosing spondylitis blood was a TCR beta motif of fewer than ten highly homologous variants.

Using its own MiXCR run on the 5' RACE reads, TCRdb lists one record per CDR3 protein. The data show roughly 470,000 distinct CDR3 sequences, around 26% seen once. These receptors are not linked to any known antigen. Sample: blood, either unsorted or a sorted T cell fraction (not recorded which). These receptor sequences come from a male donor with ankylosing spondylitis.

This clonotype was recorded a few times. The genes are TRBV20-1 and TRBJ2-3; 8 bases align to TRBD2. Germline V gives CDR1 DFQATT, CDR2 SNEGSKA (reference sequence). The ends lost 0 bases at V and 4 bases at J; junction bases unmatched: 6. The CDR3 totals 15 residues. CDR3 region: CSARDRTGGSDTQYF. The CDR3 DNA follows: TGCAGTGCTAGAGATCGGACGGGAGGGTCAGATACGCAGTATTTT.

The J gene is TRBJ1-1, the V gene TRBV25-1, with D maybe TRBD1 (6 bases). Germline CDR1 reads MGHDK; CDR2 reads SYGVNS. CDR3 length: 15 amino acids. Trimming left V 4 bases short and J 2 bases short, with 14 bases between. CDR3 coding DNA: TGTGCCAGCAGTGCAAGGACAGTAGTTAACACTGAAGCTTTCTTT. The encoded protein is CASSARTVVNTEAFF. Full variable domain (missing parts from reference TRBV25-1 and TRBJ1-1): EADIYQTPRYLVIGTGKKITLECSQTMGHDKMYWYQQDPGMELHLIHYSYGVNSTEKGDLSSESTVSRIRTEHFPLTLESARPSHTSQYLCASSARTVVNTEAFFGQGTRLTVV.

The rearrangement links TRBV12-3 or TRBV12-4 to TRBJ2-2; the match to TRBD1 covers 8 bases. The CDR3 loop spans 16 amino acids. The trim removed 3 bases at V and 1 base at J, leaving 4 bases unmatched. The CDR3 sequence is CASSFAGTGNTGELFF. In DNA, the CDR3 is TGTGCCAGCAGTTTCGCCGGGACAGGGAACACCGGGGAGCTGTTTTTT.

This rearrangement joins TRBV29-1 to TRBJ1-5, with D tentatively TRBD1 (5 bases). The CDR3 runs to 12 residues. CDR1 and CDR2 (germline): SQVTM, ANQGSEA. The germline V and J ends were trimmed by 7 bases and 5 bases, with 12 bases remaining between them. The CDR3: CSAGTLDQPQHF. The CDR3 DNA reads as TGCAGCGCCGGGACTTTGGATCAGCCCCAGCATTTT.

This chain connects TRBV20-1 to TRBJ1-4, with 7 nucleotides matching TRBD1. The CDR3 consists of 13 residues. Germline loops: CDR1 DFQATT, CDR2 SNEGSKA (reference sequence). V dropped 6 bases and J dropped 6; count of bases not matched to a gene: 7. The CDR3 DNA is TGCAGTGCCTCGACAGGGAGGGATGAAAAACTGTTTTTT. Amino acids: CSASTGRDEKLFF.

This chain joins TRBV3-1 and TRBJ2-1; D not certain. The CDR3 consists of 12 residues. CDR1 and CDR2 from the germline V gene are LGHDT and YNNKEL (reference sequence). V shed 2 bases and J shed 10 bases, with 9 bases lying between them. DNA of the CDR3: TGTGCCAGCAGCCAATTGAGGAGCGAGCAGTTCTTC. The encoded protein is CASSQLRSEQFF.

The chain carries TRBV20-1 and TRBJ1-1, with 7 bases matching TRBD1. The CDR3 runs 14 residues. Germline CDR1 and CDR2: DFQATT and SNEGSKA (reference sequence). The junction had 7 bases not matched to a gene; V was cut back by 1 base and J by 5 bases. CDR3 coding DNA: TGCAGTGCTAGAGTTCCAGGGGGAGATACTGAAGCTTTCTTT. It translates to CSARVPGGDTEAFF.

There are a few counts of this clonotype. The CDR3 is CASSGYGPYEQYV. CDR3 DNA sequence: TGTGCCAGCAGTGGTTACGGACCCTACGAGCAGTACGTC. J is TRBJ2-7 and V is TRBV25-1; D remains unclear. CDR1 and CDR2 from the germline V gene are MGHDK and SYGVNS. The CDR3 extends over 13 amino acids. The V end was cut by 4 bases, the J end by 2 bases, with 9 bases between.